A single sample gave rise to the 10 T cell receptor beta chains below, sequenced in a study of T-cell reconstitution after alpha-beta-depleted transplantation in children (dated by TCRdb to the mid-2010s). Library method: PCR. Data came from an Illumina HiSeq 2500. TCR libraries were prepared with molecular barcoding, using unique molecular identifiers to normalize TCRbeta repertoire quantification. TCRdb reprocessed the public reads (quality trimming at Q25 with fastp, clone calling with MiXCR) and kept in-frame beta chains. When rows share a CDR3 protein, they turn into one entry using the most common DNA and genes. The sample yields approximately 630,000 distinct CDR3 sequences; around 13% were counted once. 0.79% of the sample is held by the ten biggest clonotypes. This specimen's treatment or condition label, interpreted: allogeneic hematopoietic cell transplantation with graft depleted of TCRalphabeta T cells and CD19 B cells.

Sequences were derived from PBMCs, sampled before TCRalphabeta/CD19-depleted stem cell transplant. The receptors shown here come from a girl aged 2 to 9 with congenital amegakaryocytic thrombocytopenia, due to receive a stem cell transplant.

This clonotype has more than one count but fewer than ten. J is TRBJ1-6 and V is TRBV5-1, with D uncertain. Germline V gene data show CDR1 as SGHRS and CDR2 as YFSETQ. Trimming removed 0 bases at V and 7 bases at J, with 14 bases between. The CDR3 contains 16 residues. The CDR3 nucleotides read TGCGCCAGCAGCTTGGTGCGCGGAGGCGAAAATTCACCCCTCCACTTT. Translation: CASSLVRGGENSPLHF.

The sample holds many counts of this clonotype. The chain couples TRBV5-1 to TRBJ2-5; weak D call: TRBD1 (5 bases). V lost 0 bases and J lost 3, with 15 bases in between. There are 16 residues in the CDR3. Germline CDR1 SGHRS, CDR2 YFSETQ. This chain's CDR3 is CASSLAFAGMEETQYF. The CDR3 DNA sequence: TGCGCCAGCAGCTTGGCTTTTGCAGGGATGGAAGAGACCCAGTACTTC. The whole variable domain, filled in from reference TRBV5-1 and TRBJ2-5, reads KAGVTQTPRYLIKTRGQQVTLSCSPISGHRSVSWYQQTPGQGLQFLFEYFSETQRNKGNFPGRFSGRQFSNSRSEMNVSTLELGDSALYLCASSLAFAGMEETQYFGPGTRLLVL.

This clonotype was counted a few times. The chain recombines TRBV29-1 with TRBJ2-5; no clear D. The V end was cut by 4 bases, the J end by 9 bases, with 18 bases between. The CDR3 has 13 residues. The germline V gene has CDR1 SQVTM and CDR2 ANQGSEA. This CDR3 is CSVVSTDSPAQYF. The CDR3 bases are TGCAGCGTTGTTTCGACCGACTCCCCGGCCCAGTACTTC.

This clonotype was detected many times. The rearrangement uses TRBV29-1 and TRBJ1-5, with D perhaps TRBD1 (5 bases). The CDR3 loop spans 13 amino acids. V lost 6 bases to trimming and J lost 3 bases, with 12 bases between them. Germline V lookup: CDR1 SQVTM, CDR2 ANQGSEA. CDR3 bases: TGCAGCGTAGGCCAAGGGGACAATCAGCCCCAGCATTTT. This gives the protein CSVGQGDNQPQHF. Supplemented by reference TRBV29-1 and TRBJ1-5, the full variable domain reads SAVISQKPSRDICQRGTSLTIQCQVDSQVTMMFWYRQQPGQSLTLIATANQGSEATYESGFVIDKFPISRPNLTFSTLTVSNMSPEDSSIYLCSVGQGDNQPQHFGDGTRLSIL.

The genes are TRBV3-1 and TRBJ1-1; weak D call: TRBD1 (5 bases). Looked up from germline, CDR1 is LGHDT and CDR2 is YNNKEL (reference sequence). Trimming cost V 1 base and J 7 bases, with 7 bases left between them. The CDR3 has 12 amino acids. CDR3 region: CASSQGDGEAFF. In nucleotides, the CDR3 is TGTGCCAGCAGCCAAGGGGACGGTGAAGCTTTCTTT.

This clonotype has at least ten counts. The rearrangement joins TRBV20-1 to TRBJ2-1; 9 bases fit TRBD2. Trimming took 6 bases from V and 6 from J; bases not matched to a gene: 6. Germline assignment: CDR1 DFQATT and CDR2 SNEGSKA (reference sequence). The CDR3 extends over 13 amino acids. The DNA of the CDR3 is TGCAGTGCGGCGGGAGGGCCGAGCAATGAGCAGTTCTTC. This gives the protein CSAAGGPSNEQFF.

This clonotype was counted at least ten times. The chain couples TRBV12-3 or TRBV12-4 to TRBJ2-7; D is uncertain. V gave up 3 bases and J gave up 4 bases, with 7 bases separating them. This CDR3 spans 12 amino acids. CDR3 sequence reads: CASSFAEYEQYF. The CDR3 DNA is TGTGCCAGCAGTTTTGCGGAATACGAGCAGTACTTC.

This chain links TRBV5-5 with TRBJ2-5; possibly TRBD1 for D (7 bases). This CDR3 has 14 residues. The V and J ends lost 4 bases and 2 bases respectively, with 12 bases between them. Germline CDR1 reads SGHKS; CDR2 reads YYEKEE (reference sequence). This CDR3 is CASSGGTEQETQYF. The DNA of the CDR3 is TGTGCCAGCAGCGGAGGGACAGAACAAGAGACCCAGTACTTC. Filled out from reference TRBV5-5 and TRBJ2-5, the complete variable domain reads DAGVTQSPTHLIKTRGQQVTLRCSPISGHKSVSWYQQVLGQGPQFIFQYYEKEERGRGNFPDRFSARQFPNYSSELNVNALLLGDSALYLCASSGGTEQETQYFGPGTRLLVL.

At least ten counts were recorded for this clonotype. V and J are TRBV5-1 and TRBJ1-2; TRBD1 matches at 9 bases. Germline V CDR1 and CDR2: SGHRS, YFSETQ. The CDR3 sequence is 14 residues long. The ends lost 4 bases at V and 2 bases at J; junction bases unmatched: 3. CDR3 nucleotides: TGCGCCAGCAGCATAGGACAGGGGAACTATGGCTACACCTTC. It translates to CASSIGQGNYGYTF.

The chain couples TRBV20-1 to TRBJ1-3, with no clear D. This CDR3 region has 14 residues. The V gene lost 0 bases and the J gene lost 8 bases, with 14 bases spanning the gap. The germline gives CDR1 DFQATT, CDR2 SNEGSKA (reference sequence). CDR3 DNA sequence: TGCAGTGCTAGAGATCAAATCGGAAGGGACACCATATATTTT. This sequence encodes CSARDQIGRDTIYF.